This entry is about one T cell receptor (beta chain). The antigen remains undetermined. Extraction and reverse transcription of RNA yielded cDNA as the sequencing template. Assay: immunoSEQ multiplex PCR; the TCRdb copy retains only in-frame clones and omits some. The sample yields about 180,000 clones, 50% to 60% seen once. The data originate from a study of CD8+ T cells in alopecia areata. On the study more broadly: A regimen of oral tofacitinib, 5 to 10 mg twice daily, was given to treated patients. Study results and limitations: The study found TCR sharing across patients less clear than in mice, possibly for HLA reasons. The study found higher clonality in lesional than normal scalp, especially in alopecia totalis/universalis.

The CDR3 spans 15 residues. Germline V gene lookup returns CDR1 SGDLS and CDR2 YYNGEE. Trimming removed 5 bases from V and 4 bases from J, with 13 bases in between. In alopecia areata patients, both lesional scalp punch biopsies and peripheral blood were collected. Sequencing used CD4+ T cells sorted from blood, obtained at week 0. The receptor's source is a human donor with alopecia areata. The chain employs TRBV9 and TRBJ1-6; D is undetermined. CDR3 nucleotide sequence: TGTGCCAGCAGTGCCTCGGGAGATTATAATTCACCCCTCCACTTT. This sequence encodes CASSASGDYNSPLHF.